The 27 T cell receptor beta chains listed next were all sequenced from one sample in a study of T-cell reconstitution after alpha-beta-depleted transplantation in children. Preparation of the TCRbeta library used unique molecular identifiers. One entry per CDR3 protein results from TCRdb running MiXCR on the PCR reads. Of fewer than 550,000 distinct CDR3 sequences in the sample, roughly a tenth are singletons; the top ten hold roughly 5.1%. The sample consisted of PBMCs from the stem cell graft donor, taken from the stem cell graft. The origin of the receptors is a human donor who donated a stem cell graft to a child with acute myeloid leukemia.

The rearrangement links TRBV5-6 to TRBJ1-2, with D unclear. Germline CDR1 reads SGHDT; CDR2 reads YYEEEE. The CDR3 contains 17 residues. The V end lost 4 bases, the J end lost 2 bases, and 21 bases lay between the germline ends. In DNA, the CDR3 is TGTGCCAGCAGCCACGGAAAAAATTTATATATCAACTATGGCTACACCTTC. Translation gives CASSHGKNLYINYGYTF.

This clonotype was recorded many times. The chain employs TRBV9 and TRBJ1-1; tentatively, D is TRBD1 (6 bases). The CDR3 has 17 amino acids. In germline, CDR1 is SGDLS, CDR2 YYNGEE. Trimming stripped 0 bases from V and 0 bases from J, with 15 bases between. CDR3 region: CASSVGSGGTMNTEAFF. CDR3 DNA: TGTGCCAGCAGCGTAGGTTCGGGGGGCACAATGAACACTGAAGCTTTCTTT.

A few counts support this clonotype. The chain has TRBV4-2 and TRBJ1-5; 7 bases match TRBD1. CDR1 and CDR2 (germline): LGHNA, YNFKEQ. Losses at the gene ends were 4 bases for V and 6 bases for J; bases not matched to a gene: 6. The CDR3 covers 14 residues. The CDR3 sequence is CASSLDRVGQPQHF. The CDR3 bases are TGTGCCAGCAGCCTAGACAGGGTTGGTCAGCCCCAGCATTTT.

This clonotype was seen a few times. The CDR3 region is CSARLGGSQPQHF. The DNA for the CDR3 is TGCAGTGCTAGATTGGGGGGCAGCCAGCCCCAGCATTTT. The rearrangement uses TRBV20-1 and TRBJ1-5; a possible D gene is TRBD1 (6 bases). The CDR3 runs to 13 residues. Trimming removed 2 bases from V and 7 bases from J, with 12 bases in between. CDR1 and CDR2 (germline): DFQATT, SNEGSKA (reference sequence).

The CDR3 DNA sequence: TGTGCCAGCAGTTTAGCGGGCCCATCCTCACCCCTCCACTTT. This encodes CASSLAGPSSPLHF. The chain carries TRBV12-3 or TRBV12-4 and TRBJ1-6; D call uncertain. The V end was cut by 0 bases, the J end by 10 bases, with 10 bases between. The length of the CDR3 is 14 residues.

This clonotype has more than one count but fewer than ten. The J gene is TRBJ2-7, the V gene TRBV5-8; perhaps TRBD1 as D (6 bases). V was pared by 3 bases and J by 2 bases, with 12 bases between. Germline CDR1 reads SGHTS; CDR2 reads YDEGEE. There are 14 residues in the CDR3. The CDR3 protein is CASSYGTSTYEQYF. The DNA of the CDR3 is TGTGCCAGCAGCTACGGGACAAGTACCTACGAGCAGTACTTC.

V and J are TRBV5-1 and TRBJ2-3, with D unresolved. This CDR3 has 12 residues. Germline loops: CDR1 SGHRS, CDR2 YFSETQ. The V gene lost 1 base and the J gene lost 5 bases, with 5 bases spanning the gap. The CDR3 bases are TGCGCCAGCAGCTTGCCTAAAGATACGCAGTATTTT. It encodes CASSLPKDTQYF.

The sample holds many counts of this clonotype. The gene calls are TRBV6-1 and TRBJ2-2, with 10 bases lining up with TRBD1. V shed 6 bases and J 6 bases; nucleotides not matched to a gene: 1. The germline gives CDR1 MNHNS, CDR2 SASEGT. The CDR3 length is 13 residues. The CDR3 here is CASRTGGPGELFF. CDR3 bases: TGTGCCAGCAGGACAGGGGGCCCCGGGGAGCTGTTTTTT.

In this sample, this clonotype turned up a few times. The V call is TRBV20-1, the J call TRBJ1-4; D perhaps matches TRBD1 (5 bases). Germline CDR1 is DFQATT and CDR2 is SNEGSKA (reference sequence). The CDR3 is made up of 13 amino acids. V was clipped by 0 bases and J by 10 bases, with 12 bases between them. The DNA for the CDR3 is TGCAGTGCTAGAGATGGGGACTTGGGAAAACTGTTTTTT. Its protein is CSARDGDLGKLFF.

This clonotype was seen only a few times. The CDR3 is CSARGPGLSSGPYEQYF. The DNA of the CDR3 is TGCAGTGCTAGAGGCCCAGGCTTGTCTAGCGGGCCATACGAGCAGTACTTC. This chain connects TRBV20-1 to TRBJ2-7; 8 nucleotides align to TRBD2. V was clipped by 1 base and J by 4 bases; unmatched bases: 15. The V gene's germline CDR1 is DFQATT and CDR2 SNEGSKA (reference sequence). CDR3 size: 17 residues.

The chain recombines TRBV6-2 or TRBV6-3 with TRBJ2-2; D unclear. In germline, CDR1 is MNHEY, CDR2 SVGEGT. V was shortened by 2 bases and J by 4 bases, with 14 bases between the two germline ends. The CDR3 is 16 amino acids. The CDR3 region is CASSYGWTAITGELFF. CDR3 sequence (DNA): TGTGCCAGCAGTTACGGGTGGACGGCCATCACCGGGGAGCTGTTTTTT.

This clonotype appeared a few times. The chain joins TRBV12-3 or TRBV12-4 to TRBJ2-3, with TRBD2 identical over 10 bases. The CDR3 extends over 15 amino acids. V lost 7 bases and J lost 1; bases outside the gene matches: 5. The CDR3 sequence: CASNFGTSGTDTQYF. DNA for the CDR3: TGTGCCAGCAACTTCGGGACTAGCGGCACAGATACGCAGTATTTT.

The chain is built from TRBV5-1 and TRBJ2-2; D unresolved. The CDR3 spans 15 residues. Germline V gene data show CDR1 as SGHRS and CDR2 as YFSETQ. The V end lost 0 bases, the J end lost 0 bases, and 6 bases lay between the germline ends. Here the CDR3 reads CASSLAATNTGELFF. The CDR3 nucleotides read TGCGCCAGCAGCTTGGCCGCCACGAACACCGGGGAGCTGTTTTTT.

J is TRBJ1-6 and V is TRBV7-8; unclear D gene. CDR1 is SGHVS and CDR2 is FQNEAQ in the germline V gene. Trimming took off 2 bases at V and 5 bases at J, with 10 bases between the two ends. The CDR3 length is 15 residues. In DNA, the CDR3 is TGTGCCAGCAGCTTAAATAACCTAAATAATTCACCCCTCCACTTT. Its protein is CASSLNNLNNSPLHF.

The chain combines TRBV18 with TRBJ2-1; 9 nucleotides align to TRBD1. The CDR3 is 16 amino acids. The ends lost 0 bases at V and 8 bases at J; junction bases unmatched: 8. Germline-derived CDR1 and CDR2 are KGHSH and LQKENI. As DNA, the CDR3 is TGTGCCAGCTCACCACCTCGGGACAGGGTGGCGGATGAGCAGTTCTTC. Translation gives CASSPPRDRVADEQFF.

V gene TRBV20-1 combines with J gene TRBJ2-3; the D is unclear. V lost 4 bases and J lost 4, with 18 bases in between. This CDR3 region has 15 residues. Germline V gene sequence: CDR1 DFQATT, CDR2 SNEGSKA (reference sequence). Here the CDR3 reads CSANTARPRADTQYF. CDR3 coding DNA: TGCAGTGCTAATACAGCCCGGCCTAGGGCAGATACGCAGTATTTT.

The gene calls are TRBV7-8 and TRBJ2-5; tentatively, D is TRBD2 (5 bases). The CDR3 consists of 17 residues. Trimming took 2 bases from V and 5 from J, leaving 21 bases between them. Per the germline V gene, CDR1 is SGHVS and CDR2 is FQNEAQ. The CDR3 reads CASSLMRFGERGETQYF. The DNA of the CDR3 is TGTGCCAGCAGCTTAATGAGGTTTGGGGAAAGAGGGGAGACCCAGTACTTC.

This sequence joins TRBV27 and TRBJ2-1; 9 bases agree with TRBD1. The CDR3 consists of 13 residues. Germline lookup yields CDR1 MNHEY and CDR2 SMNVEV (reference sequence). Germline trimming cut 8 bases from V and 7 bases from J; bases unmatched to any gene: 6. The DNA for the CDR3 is TGTGCCAGCCTCGGGACAGGGTGGAATGAGCAGTTCTTC. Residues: CASLGTGWNEQFF.

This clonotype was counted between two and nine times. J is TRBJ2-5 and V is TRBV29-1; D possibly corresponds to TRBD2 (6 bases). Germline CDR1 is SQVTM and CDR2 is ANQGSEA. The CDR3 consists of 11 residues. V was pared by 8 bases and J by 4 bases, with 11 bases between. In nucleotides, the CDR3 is TGCAGCTACCGGGGAGGAGAGACCCAGTACTTC. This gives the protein CSYRGGETQYF.

The CDR3 protein is CSVLLENNQPQHF. The CDR3 nucleotides are TGCAGCGTTTTGTTAGAGAACAATCAGCCCCAGCATTTT. The genes are TRBV29-1 and TRBJ1-5; D not certain. The CDR3 contains 13 residues. V gave up 5 bases and J gave up 3 bases, with 11 bases separating them. CDR1 is SQVTM, CDR2 ANQGSEA, per germline.

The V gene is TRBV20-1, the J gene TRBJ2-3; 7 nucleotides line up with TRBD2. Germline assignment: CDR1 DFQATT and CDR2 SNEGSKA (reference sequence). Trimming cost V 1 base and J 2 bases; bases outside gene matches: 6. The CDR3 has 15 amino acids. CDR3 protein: CSARVPGGFTDTQYF. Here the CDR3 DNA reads TGCAGTGCTAGAGTGCCGGGGGGTTTCACAGATACGCAGTATTTT.

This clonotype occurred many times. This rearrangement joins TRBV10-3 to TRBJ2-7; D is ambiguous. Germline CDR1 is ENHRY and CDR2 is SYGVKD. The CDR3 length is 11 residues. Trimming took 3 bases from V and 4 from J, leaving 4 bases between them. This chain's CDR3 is CAISERYEQYF. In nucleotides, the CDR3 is TGTGCCATCAGTGAAAGATACGAGCAGTACTTC.

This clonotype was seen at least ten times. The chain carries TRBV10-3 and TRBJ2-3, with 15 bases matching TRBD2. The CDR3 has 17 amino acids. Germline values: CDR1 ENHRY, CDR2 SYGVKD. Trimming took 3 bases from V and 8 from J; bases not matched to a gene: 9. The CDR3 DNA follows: TGTGCCATCAGTGACGAGCGGACTAGCGGGAGGGCCGGTACGCAGTATTTT. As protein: CAISDERTSGRAGTQYF.

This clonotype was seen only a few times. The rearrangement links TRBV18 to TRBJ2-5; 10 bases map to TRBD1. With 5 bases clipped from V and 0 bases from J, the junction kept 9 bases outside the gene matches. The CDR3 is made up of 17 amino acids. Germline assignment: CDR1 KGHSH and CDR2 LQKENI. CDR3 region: CASSSGQGIMDQETQYF. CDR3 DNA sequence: TGTGCCAGCTCATCGGGACAGGGGATAATGGACCAAGAGACCCAGTACTTC. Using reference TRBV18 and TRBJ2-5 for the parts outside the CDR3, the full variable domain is NAGVMQNPRHLVRRRGQEARLRCSPMKGHSHVYWYRQLPEEGLKFMVYLQKENIIDESGMPKERFSAEFPKEGPSILRIQQVVRGDSAAYFCASSSGQGIMDQETQYFGPGTRLLVL.

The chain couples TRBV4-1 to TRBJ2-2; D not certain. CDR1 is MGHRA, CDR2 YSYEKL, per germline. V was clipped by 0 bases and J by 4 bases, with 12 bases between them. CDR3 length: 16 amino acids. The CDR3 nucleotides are TGCGCCAGCAGCCAAGAGTATCGGGTGGGCACCGGGGAGCTGTTTTTT. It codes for CASSQEYRVGTGELFF.

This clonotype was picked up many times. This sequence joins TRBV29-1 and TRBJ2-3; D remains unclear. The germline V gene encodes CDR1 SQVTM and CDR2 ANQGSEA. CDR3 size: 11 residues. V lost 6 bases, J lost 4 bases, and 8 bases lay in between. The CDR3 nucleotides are TGCAGCGTATCGCAGGCAGATACGCAGTATTTT. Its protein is CSVSQADTQYF.

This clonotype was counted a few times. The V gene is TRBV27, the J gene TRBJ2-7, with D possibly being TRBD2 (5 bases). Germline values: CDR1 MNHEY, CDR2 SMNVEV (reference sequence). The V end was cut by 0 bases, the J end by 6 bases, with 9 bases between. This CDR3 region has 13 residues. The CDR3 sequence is CASSLSGVGEQYF. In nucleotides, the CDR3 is TGTGCCAGCAGTTTATCCGGGGTAGGCGAGCAGTACTTC.